The rows below give T cell receptor beta chains drawn from one sample of a study of T-cell memory formation after mild COVID-19. MiXCR, applied by TCRdb to the 5' RACE reads, yields one record per CDR3 protein. The table records almost 550,000 distinct CDR3 sequences, 20% of them present only once. Input material: PBMCs or a T cell subset sorted from them (not recorded which). The receptors come from an adult woman who had mild COVID-19 (a few samples of this study predate the infection). Cell type and time point are not known. Each CDR3 is given with its conserved first and last residue. The D gene is left open where the match is weak. Clone size is stated in some rows and not others, as once, few, many or a class when expanded.

>few|TRBJ2-7|TRBV5-1|14|TRBD2
TGCGCCAGCAGCTTGGTAGCGGGGAAATACGAGCAGTACTTC
CASSLVAGKYEQYF
>few|TRBJ2-1|TRBV9|14|-
TGTGCCAGCAGCGTAGTGGGCAACTACAATGAGCAGTTCTTC
CASSVVGNYNEQFF
>few|TRBJ2-3|TRBV11-2|16|-
TGTGCCAGCAGCTTATTCCCCCCCGAGAGGGGCCGGACGCAGTATTTT
CASSLFPPERGRTQYF
>few|TRBJ1-1|TRBV20-1|14|TRBD1
TGCAGTGCTAGAGGGGGACAGTTATACACTGAAGCTTTCTTT
CSARGGQLYTEAFF
>-|TRBJ2-7|TRBV24-1|14|-
TGTGCCACCAGTGATTCGGCGGACTCCTACGAGCAGTACTTC
CATSDSADSYEQYF
>-|TRBJ1-3|TRBV20-1|14|-
TGCAGTGCAGACGACGGCAACTCTGGAAACACCATATATTTT
CSADDGNSGNTIYF
>few|TRBJ2-2|TRBV5-1|15|-
TGCGCCAGCAGCTTGGTACAGCCTTACACCGGGGAGCTGTTTTTT
CASSLVQPYTGELFF
>few|TRBJ1-2|TRBV7-6|14|TRBD1
TGTGCCAGCAGCTTAAGAACAGGGGGGTATGGCTACACCTTC
CASSLRTGGYGYTF
>-|TRBJ2-7|TRBV21-1|15|-
TGTGCCAGCAGCAAATGCGGGACAGGGGGCTACGAGCAGTACTTC
CASSKCGTGGYEQYF
>many|TRBJ2-1|TRBV6-5|15|TRBD2
TGTGCCAGCAGTCCGGGACTAGCGGGAGTGGGCGAGCAGTTCTTC
CASSPGLAGVGEQFF
>once|TRBJ1-5|TRBV18|13|-
TGTGCCAGCTCACCACTTCCCGATCAGCCCCAGCATTTT
CASSPLPDQPQHF
>-|TRBJ1-6|TRBV19|15|-
TGTGCCAGTAGTGCCGCGAAGGTCAATAATTCACCCCTCCACTTT
CASSAAKVNNSPLHF
>-|TRBJ1-2|TRBV6-2/TRBV6-3|16|-
TGTGCCAGCAGTTACTCGCCTCTCCAGGGGAACTATGGCTACACCTTC
CASSYSPLQGNYGYTF
>many|TRBJ2-3|TRBV7-9|12|-
TGTGCCAGCAGCCCTGGGGCAGATACGCAGTATTTT
CASSPGADTQYF
>-|TRBJ2-1|TRBV7-3|15|TRBD1
TGTGCCAGCAGTTCAACCGGGACAGGGGACAATGAGCAGTTCTTC
CASSSTGTGDNEQFF
>few|TRBJ1-2|TRBV12-3/TRBV12-4|13|-
TGTGCCAGCAGACGCGTGGAAGACTATGGCTACACCTTC
CASRRVEDYGYTF
>-|TRBJ1-2|TRBV5-5|14|TRBD1
TGTGCCAGCAGCTTGGTCTCGACAGGGCCTGGCTACACCTTC
CASSLVSTGPGYTF
>-|TRBJ2-1|TRBV27|16|TRBD1
TGTGCCAGCAGTTCCTCGGGACAGGGGAGATACAATGAGCAGTTCTTC
CASSSSGQGRYNEQFF
>-|TRBJ2-1|TRBV6-5|17|TRBD2
TGTGCCAGCAGTTACCTAGCGGGGACAGAGTCCTACAATGAGCAGTTCTTC
CASSYLAGTESYNEQFF
>once|TRBJ2-7|TRBV2|13|-
TGTGCCAGCAGCTTGGGATCTTTCTACGAGCAGTACTTC
CASSLGSFYEQYF
>-|TRBJ1-1|TRBV3-1|13|-
TGTGCCAGCAGCCAAGGGGCTGGGATAATGGCTTTCTTT
CASSQGAGIMAFF
>-|TRBJ2-1|TRBV27|16|-
TGTGCCAGCAGTATCACCCCTACTCAGGGGTACAATGAGCAGTTCTTC
CASSITPTQGYNEQFF
>-|TRBJ2-6|TRBV6-5|15|-
TGTGCCAGCAGTCTAGGGCACTCTGGGGCCAACGTCCTGACTTTC
CASSLGHSGANVLTF
>-|TRBJ1-1|TRBV6-2/TRBV6-3|15|-
TGTGCCAGCAGCGCAGGGAGTTGGGGGAACACTGAAGCTTTCTTT
CASSAGSWGNTEAFF
>many|TRBJ1-1|TRBV20-1|14|-
TGCAGTGCTAGTCGAGGGGGGTCAGGGACTGAAGCTTTCTTT
CSASRGGSGTEAFF
>few|TRBJ2-4|TRBV28|17|-
TGTGCCAGCAGTCCTCCCCTCTTCGGGTTCGCCAAAAACATTCAGTACTTC
CASSPPLFGFAKNIQYF
>many|TRBJ2-2|TRBV4-1|13|-
TGCGCCAGCAGCCAAGCACCCACCGGGGAGCTGTTTTTT
CASSQAPTGELFF
>few|TRBJ2-6|TRBV19|14|TRBD1
TGTGCCAGCCAGGACAGGGACGGGGCCAACGTCCTGACTTTC
CASQDRDGANVLTF
>few|TRBJ2-5|TRBV6-6|15|-
TGTGCCAGCAGTTACTCGAGCTATCGGGAAGAGACCCAGTACTTC
CASSYSSYREETQYF
>few|TRBJ2-7|TRBV7-9|15|-
TGTGCCAGCAGCTTACGGGGAGGACACGTTTACGAGCAGTACTTC
CASSLRGGHVYEQYF
>-|TRBJ2-7|TRBV30|16|TRBD2
TGTGCCTGGAGTGAGGGGCGGGGGGCGACTTCCTACGAGCAGTACTTC
CAWSEGRGATSYEQYF
>many|TRBJ1-1|TRBV7-6|15|TRBD1
TGTGCCAGCAGCTTCCCAGGGGGCCAAAACACTGAAGCTTTCTTT
CASSFPGGQNTEAFF
>few|TRBJ1-5|TRBV7-3|17|TRBD1
TGTGCCAGCAGCTCCTCCGGGACAGGAGGATTCAATCAGCCCCAGCATTTT
CASSSSGTGGFNQPQHF
>few|TRBJ2-3|TRBV7-3|17|-
TGTGCCAGCAGCTTAACGGCGGCGGGGTTCAGCCCAGATACGCAGTATTTT
CASSLTAAGFSPDTQYF
>-|TRBJ2-7|TRBV4-1|17|-
TGCGCCAGCAGCCAAGCCCTAACCGGGACTCCCACCTACGAGCAGTACTTC
CASSQALTGTPTYEQYF
>-|TRBJ2-1|TRBV7-8|16|TRBD2
TGTGCCAGCAGCCCTTGGACTAGCGGGAGTGTCAATGAGCAGTTCTTC
CASSPWTSGSVNEQFF
>few|TRBJ2-1|TRBV24-1|14|-
TGTGCCACCAGTCCATCCAGGGAGAATAATGAGCAGTTCTTC
CATSPSRENNEQFF
>-|TRBJ2-1|TRBV7-9|13|-
TGTGCCAGCAGCGTCCAGGAGGGAGATAGTAAGTTCTTC
CASSVQEGDSKFF
>-|TRBJ2-7|TRBV4-1|13|-
TGCGCCAGCAGCCAAGGGGCCCGCTACGAGCAGTACTTC
CASSQGARYEQYF
>few|TRBJ2-7|TRBV7-2|17|TRBD1
TGTGCCAGCAGCCAGGGGCCGACAGGGAAGGTGTCCTACGAGCAGTACTTC
CASSQGPTGKVSYEQYF
>-|TRBJ2-2|TRBV12-3/TRBV12-4|16|-
TGTGCCAGCAGTTTAAGCACAGTCGAGGACACCGGGGAGCTGTTTTTT
CASSLSTVEDTGELFF
>-|TRBJ2-2|TRBV4-2|17|TRBD1
TGTGCCAGCAGCCACCCCAACAGGGGGCCCAACACCGGGGAGCTGTTTTTT
CASSHPNRGPNTGELFF
>-|TRBJ2-1|TRBV7-9|13|-
TGTGCCAGCGTGGAAACGGGGTACAATGAGCAGTTCTTC
CASVETGYNEQFF
>-|TRBJ2-5|TRBV20-1|14|-
TGCAGTGCTAGAGCCGAAGGGGCGGTGGAGACCCAGTACTTC
CSARAEGAVETQYF
>many|TRBJ2-2|TRBV7-2|14|-
TGTGCCAGCAGCTTATTAGCTAACACCGGGGAGCTGTTTTTT
CASSLLANTGELFF
>many|TRBJ2-7|TRBV6-1|13|TRBD2
TGTGCCAGCAACGCGGGGGAGGCGAACGAGCAGTACTTC
CASNAGEANEQYF
>few|TRBJ2-3|TRBV27|15|TRBD1
TGTGCCAGCAGTTTAAGGGACAGGGGTGCAGATACGCAGTATTTT
CASSLRDRGADTQYF